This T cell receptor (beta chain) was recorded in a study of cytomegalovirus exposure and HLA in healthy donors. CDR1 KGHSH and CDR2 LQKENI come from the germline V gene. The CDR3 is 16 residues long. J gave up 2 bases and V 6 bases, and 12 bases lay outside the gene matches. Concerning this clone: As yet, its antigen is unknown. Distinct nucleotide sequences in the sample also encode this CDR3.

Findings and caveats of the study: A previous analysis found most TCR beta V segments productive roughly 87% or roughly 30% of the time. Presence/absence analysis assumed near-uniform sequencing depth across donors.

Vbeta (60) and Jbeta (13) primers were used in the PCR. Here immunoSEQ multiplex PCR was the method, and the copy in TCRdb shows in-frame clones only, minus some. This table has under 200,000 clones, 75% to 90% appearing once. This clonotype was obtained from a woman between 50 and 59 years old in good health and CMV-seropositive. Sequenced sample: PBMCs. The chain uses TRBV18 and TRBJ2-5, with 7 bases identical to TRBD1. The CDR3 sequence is CASSTTSGTAQETQYF. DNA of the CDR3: TGTGCCAGCTCGACGACCTCCGGGACAGCTCAAGAGACCCAGTACTTC.